The 10 T cell receptor beta chains presented below share a single source sample, sequenced in a study of shared clonotypes between healthy human individuals. Naive CD8 isolation took CD45RO-negative cells positively selected for CCR7 and excluded terminally differentiated effector memory CD45RA+ cells. Profiling relied on immunoSEQ multiplex PCR, and the TCRdb table lists in-frame clones only, not all of them. The sample contains approximately 590,000 clones, roughly 96% of which appear only once. Specimen: naive CD8+ T cells sorted from blood. These TCRs come from a woman in her twenties or thirties in good health.

This chain joins TRBV4-1 and TRBJ2-5; TRBD1 is a possible D gene (6 bases). V gave up 2 bases and J gave up 2 bases, with 12 bases separating them. Germline loops: CDR1 MGHRA, CDR2 YSYEKL. There are 15 residues in the CDR3. CDR3 in DNA: TGCGCCAGCAGCCAAAATGTGGGACAACAAGAGACCCAGTACTTC. Amino acids: CASSQNVGQQETQYF.

V is TRBV6-8 and J is TRBJ1-2; D not certain. Germline assignment: CDR1 MNHGY and CDR2 SAAAGT. The CDR3 has 12 amino acids. The CDR3 bases are TGTATAGCAGGTAAGAGGGAATTTGGCTACACCTTC. Translating gives CIAGKREFGYTF.

The chain carries TRBV7-9 and TRBJ1-1; 7 positions agree with TRBD1. The germline V gene encodes CDR1 SEHNR and CDR2 FQNEAQ (reference sequence). The CDR3 has 14 amino acids. V lost 5 bases to trimming and J lost 4 bases; unmatched junction nucleotides: 7. For the CDR3, the DNA is TGTGCCAGCAGCCTCGGGACAGCTGTCACTGAAGCTTTCTTT. Translated: CASSLGTAVTEAFF.

The V call is TRBV7-9, the J call TRBJ2-7, with TRBD2 matching 7 bases. CDR1 is SEHNR and CDR2 is FQNEAQ in the germline V gene (reference sequence). V trimming: 2 bases; J trimming: 4 bases; junction bases outside the gene matches: 11. CDR3 length: 16 amino acids. In DNA, the CDR3 is TGTGCCAGCAGCTTAAGGGAGGGGCCCGCTCAGTACGAGCAGTACTTC. This translates into CASSLREGPAQYEQYF.

The chain is built from TRBV27 and TRBJ2-7, with D possibly matching TRBD2 (6 bases). Deletions cut 3 bases from V and 0 bases from J, with 15 bases between. The germline gives CDR1 MNHEY, CDR2 SMNVEV (reference sequence). The CDR3 runs to 16 residues. The CDR3 nucleotides read TGTGCCAGCAGTTTCACCGGTAGCGGAGCCTCCTACGAGCAGTACTTC. Its protein is CASSFTGSGASYEQYF.

This sequence joins TRBV4-2 and TRBJ1-2; maybe TRBD1 (5 bases). V gave up 3 bases and J gave up 5 bases, with 16 bases separating them. From germline, CDR1 is LGHNA and CDR2 YNFKEQ. The CDR3 spans 15 residues. This CDR3 reads CASSQSRGKDYGYTF. The DNA for the CDR3 is TGTGCCAGCAGCCAGTCAAGGGGAAAGGATTATGGCTACACCTTC.

Remarks on this clone: A read error may account for a junction end that differs from germline. The chain couples TRBV13 to TRBJ2-6; tentative D call: TRBD1 (5 bases). This CDR3 comprises 14 residues. Germline V gives CDR1 PRHDT, CDR2 FYEKMQ (reference sequence). The CDR3: CASSIGVGANVLTF. The CDR3 coding sequence is TGTGCCAGCAGCATAGGGGTTGGGGCCAACGTCCTGACTTTC.

V is TRBV29-1 and J is TRBJ1-4; 7 nucleotides agree with TRBD1. Germline loops: CDR1 SQVTM, CDR2 ANQGSEA. This CDR3 comprises 15 residues. V shed 5 bases and J 8 bases; nucleotides not matched to a gene: 14. The CDR3: CSVRLGQERGEKLFF. The CDR3 region has the DNA TGCAGCGTTAGGCTTGGACAGGAGAGAGGGGAAAAACTGTTTTTT.

The gene calls are TRBV2 and TRBJ2-7; 8 bases match TRBD1. There are 13 residues in the CDR3. Germline CDR1 and CDR2: SNHLY and FYNNEI. V lost 3 bases to trimming and J lost 7 bases; unmatched junction nucleotides: 5. The CDR3 sequence is CASSEDRAGEQYF. The CDR3 DNA reads TGTGCCAGCAGTGAGGACAGGGCGGGGGAGCAGTACTTC.

The V and J genes are TRBV4-2 and TRBJ2-4, with TRBD2 matching 8 bases. J lost 6 bases, V lost 0 bases, and 4 bases had no gene match. CDR1 LGHNA and CDR2 YNFKEQ come from the germline V gene. The CDR3 has 15 amino acids. This CDR3 is CASSQEGLAGNIQYF. The DNA of the CDR3 is TGTGCCAGCAGCCAAGAAGGGCTAGCGGGAAACATTCAGTACTTC.